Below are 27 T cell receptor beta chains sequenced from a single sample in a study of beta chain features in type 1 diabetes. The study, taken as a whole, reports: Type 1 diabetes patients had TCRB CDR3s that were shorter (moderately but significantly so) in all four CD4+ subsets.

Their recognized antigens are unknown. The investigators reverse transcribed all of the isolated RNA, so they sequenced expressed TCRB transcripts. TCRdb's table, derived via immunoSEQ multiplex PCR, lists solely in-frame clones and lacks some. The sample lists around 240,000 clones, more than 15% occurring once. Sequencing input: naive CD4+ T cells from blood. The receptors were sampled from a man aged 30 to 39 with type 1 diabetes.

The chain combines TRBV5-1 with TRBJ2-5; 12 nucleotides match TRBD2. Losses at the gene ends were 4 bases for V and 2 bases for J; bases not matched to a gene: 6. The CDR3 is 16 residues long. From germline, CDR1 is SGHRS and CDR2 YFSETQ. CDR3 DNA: TGCGCCAGCAGCGTAGGGACTAGCGGGCCTCAAGAGACCCAGTACTTC. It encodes CASSVGTSGPQETQYF.

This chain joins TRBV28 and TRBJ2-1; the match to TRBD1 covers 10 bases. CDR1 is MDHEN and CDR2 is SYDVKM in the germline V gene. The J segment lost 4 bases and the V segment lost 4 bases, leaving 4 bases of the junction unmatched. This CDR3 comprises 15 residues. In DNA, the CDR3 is TGTGCCAGCAGTTCCGGGACAGGGGCTTACAATGAGCAGTTCTTC. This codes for CASSSGTGAYNEQFF.

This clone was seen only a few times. The CDR3 nucleotides read TGTGCCACCAGCAGAGATAAGACAGGCAGAGAGACCCAGTACTTC. Its protein is CATSRDKTGRETQYF. The chain recombines TRBV15 with TRBJ2-5; tentatively, D is TRBD1 (6 bases). The ends were cut back, 0 bases at V and 4 bases at J, with 12 bases in the middle. Germline V gene data show CDR1 as LNHNV and CDR2 as YYDKDF (reference sequence). This CDR3 has 15 amino acids.

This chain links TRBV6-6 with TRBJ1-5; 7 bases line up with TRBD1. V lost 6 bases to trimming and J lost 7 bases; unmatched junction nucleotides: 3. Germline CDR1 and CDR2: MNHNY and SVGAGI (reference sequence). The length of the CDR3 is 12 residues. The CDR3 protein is CASRWGQQPQHF. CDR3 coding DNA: TGTGCCAGCAGGTGGGGACAGCAGCCCCAGCATTTT.

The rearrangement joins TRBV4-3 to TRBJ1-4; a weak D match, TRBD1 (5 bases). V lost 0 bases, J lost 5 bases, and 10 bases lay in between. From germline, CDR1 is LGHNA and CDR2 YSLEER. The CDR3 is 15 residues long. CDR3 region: CASSQDWQGNEKLFF. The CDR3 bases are TGCGCCAGCAGCCAAGATTGGCAGGGAAATGAAAAACTGTTTTTT.

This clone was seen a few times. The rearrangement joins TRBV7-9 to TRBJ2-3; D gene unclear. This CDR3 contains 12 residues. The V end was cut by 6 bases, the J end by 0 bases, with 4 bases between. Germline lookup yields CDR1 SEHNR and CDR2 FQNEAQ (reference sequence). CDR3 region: CASRMSTDTQYF. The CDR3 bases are TGTGCCAGCAGAATGAGCACAGATACGCAGTATTTT.

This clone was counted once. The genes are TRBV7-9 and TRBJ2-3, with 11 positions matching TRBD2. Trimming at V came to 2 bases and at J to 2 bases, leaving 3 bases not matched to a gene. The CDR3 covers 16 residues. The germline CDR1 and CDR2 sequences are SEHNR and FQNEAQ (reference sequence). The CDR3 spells CASSLLAGGPTDTQYF. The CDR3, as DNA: TGTGCCAGCAGCTTACTAGCGGGAGGACCCACAGATACGCAGTATTTT.

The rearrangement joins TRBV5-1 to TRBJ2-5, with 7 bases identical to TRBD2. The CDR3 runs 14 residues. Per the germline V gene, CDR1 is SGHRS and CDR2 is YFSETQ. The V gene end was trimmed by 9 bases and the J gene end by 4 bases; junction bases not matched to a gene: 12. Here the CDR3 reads CATAQGGMGETQYF. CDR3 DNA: TGCGCCACCGCGCAGGGAGGGATGGGAGAGACCCAGTACTTC. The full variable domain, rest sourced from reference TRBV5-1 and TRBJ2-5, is KAGVTQTPRYLIKTRGQQVTLSCSPISGHRSVSWYQQTPGQGLQFLFEYFSETQRNKGNFPGRFSGRQFSNSRSEMNVSTLELGDSALYLCATAQGGMGETQYFGPGTRLLVL.

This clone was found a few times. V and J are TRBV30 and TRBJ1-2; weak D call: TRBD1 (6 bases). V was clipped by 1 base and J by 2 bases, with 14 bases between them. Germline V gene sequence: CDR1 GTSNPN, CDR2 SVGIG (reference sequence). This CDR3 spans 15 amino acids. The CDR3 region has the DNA TGTGCCTGGAGTGGAGGTGGACAGTGGAACTATGGCTACACCTTC. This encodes CAWSGGGQWNYGYTF.

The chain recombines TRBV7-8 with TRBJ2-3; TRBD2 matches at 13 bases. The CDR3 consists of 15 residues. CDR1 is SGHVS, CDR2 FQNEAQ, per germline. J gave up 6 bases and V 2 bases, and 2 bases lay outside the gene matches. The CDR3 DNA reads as TGTGCCAGCAGCTTACTACTAGCGGGAGGGGATACGCAGTATTTT. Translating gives CASSLLLAGGDTQYF. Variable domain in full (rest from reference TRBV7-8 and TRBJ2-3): GAGVSQSPRYKVAKRGQDVALRCDPISGHVSLFWYQQALGQGPEFLTYFQNEAQLDKSGLPSDRFFAERPEGSVSTLKIQRTQQEDSAVYLCASSLLLAGGDTQYFGPGTRLTVL.

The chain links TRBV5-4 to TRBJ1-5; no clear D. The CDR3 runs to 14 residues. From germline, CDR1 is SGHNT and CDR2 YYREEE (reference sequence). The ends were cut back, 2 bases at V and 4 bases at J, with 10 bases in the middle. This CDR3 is CASSLPGLNQPQHF. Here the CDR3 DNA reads TGTGCCAGCAGCTTACCGGGCCTTAATCAGCCCCAGCATTTT.

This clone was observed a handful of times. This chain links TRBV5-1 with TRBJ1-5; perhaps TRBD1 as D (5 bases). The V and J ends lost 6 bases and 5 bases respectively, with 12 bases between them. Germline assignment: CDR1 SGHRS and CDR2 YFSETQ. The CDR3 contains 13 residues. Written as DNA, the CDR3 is TGCGCCAGCACCGACAGTCCTGATCAGCCCCAGCATTTT. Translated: CASTDSPDQPQHF.

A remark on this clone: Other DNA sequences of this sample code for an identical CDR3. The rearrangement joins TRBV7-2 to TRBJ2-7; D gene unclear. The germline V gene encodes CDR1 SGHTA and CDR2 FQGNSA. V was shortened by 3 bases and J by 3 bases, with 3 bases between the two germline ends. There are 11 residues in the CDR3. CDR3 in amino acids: CASSLSYEQYF. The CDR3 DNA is TGTGCCAGCAGCTTGAGCTACGAGCAGTACTTC.

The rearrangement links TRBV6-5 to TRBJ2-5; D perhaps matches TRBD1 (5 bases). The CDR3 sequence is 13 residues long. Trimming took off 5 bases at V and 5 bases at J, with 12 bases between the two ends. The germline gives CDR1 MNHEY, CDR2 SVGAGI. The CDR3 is CASSHPGLETQYF. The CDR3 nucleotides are TGTGCCAGCAGTCACCCAGGGTTGGAGACCCAGTACTTC.

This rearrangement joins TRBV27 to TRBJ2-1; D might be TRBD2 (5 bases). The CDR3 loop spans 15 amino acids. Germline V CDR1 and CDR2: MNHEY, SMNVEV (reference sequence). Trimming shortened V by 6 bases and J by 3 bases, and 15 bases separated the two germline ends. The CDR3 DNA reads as TGTGCCAGCAGGCAACGGGGTACAAACTACAATGAGCAGTTCTTC. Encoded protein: CASRQRGTNYNEQFF.

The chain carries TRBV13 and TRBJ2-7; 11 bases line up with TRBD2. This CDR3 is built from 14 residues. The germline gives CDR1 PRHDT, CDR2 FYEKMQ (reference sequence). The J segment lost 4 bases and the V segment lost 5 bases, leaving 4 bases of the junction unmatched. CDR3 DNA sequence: TGTGCCAGCAGCGTAGCGGGAGGGCTTTACGAGCAGTACTTC. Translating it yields CASSVAGGLYEQYF.

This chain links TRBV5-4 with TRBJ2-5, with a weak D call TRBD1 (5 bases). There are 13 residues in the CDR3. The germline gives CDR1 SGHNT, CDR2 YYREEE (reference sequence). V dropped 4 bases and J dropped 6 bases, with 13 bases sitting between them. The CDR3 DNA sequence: TGTGCCAGCAGCCCTTTTTCGGACAAGACCCAGTACTTC. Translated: CASSPFSDKTQYF. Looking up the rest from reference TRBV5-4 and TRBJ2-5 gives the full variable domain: ETGVTQSPTHLIKTRGQQVTLRCSSQSGHNTVSWYQQALGQGPQFIFQYYREEENGRGNFPPRFSGLQFPNYSSELNVNALELDDSALYLCASSPFSDKTQYFGPGTRLLVL.

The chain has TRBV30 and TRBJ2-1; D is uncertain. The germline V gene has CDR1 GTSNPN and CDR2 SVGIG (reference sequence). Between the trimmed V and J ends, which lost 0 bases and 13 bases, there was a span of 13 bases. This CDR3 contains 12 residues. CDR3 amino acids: CAWSVRGVIQFF. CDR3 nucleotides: TGTGCCTGGAGTGTACGAGGTGTCATCCAGTTCTTC.

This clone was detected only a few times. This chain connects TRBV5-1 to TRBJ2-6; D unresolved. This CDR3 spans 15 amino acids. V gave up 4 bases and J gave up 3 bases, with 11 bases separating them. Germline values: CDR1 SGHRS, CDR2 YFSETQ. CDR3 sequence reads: CASSTGRSGANVLTF. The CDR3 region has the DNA TGCGCCAGCAGCACCGGTAGGAGTGGGGCCAACGTCCTGACTTTC.

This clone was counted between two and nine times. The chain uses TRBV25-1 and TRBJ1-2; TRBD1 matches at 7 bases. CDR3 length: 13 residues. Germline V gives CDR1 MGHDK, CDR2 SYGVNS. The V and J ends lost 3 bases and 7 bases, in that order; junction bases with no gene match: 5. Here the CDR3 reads CASSDRQGRGYTF. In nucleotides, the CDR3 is TGTGCCAGCAGTGACCGACAGGGCCGTGGCTACACCTTC.

CDR3 DNA sequence: TGTGCCAGCAGTGGACAGTGGGAGGTCAATGAGCAGTTCTTC. Translated, it gives CASSGQWEVNEQFF. V and J are TRBV2 and TRBJ2-1; TRBD2 is a possible D gene (6 bases). Germline CDR1 and CDR2: SNHLY and FYNNEI. V was trimmed by 4 bases and J by 6 bases, leaving 13 bases between them. The CDR3 covers 14 residues.

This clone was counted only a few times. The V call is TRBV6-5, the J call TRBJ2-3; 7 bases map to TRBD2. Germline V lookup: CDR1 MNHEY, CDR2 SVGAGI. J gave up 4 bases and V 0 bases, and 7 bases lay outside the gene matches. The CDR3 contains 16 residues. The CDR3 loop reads CASSYSRTSLPDTQYF. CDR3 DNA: TGTGCCAGCAGTTACTCGAGGACTAGTTTGCCAGATACGCAGTATTTT.

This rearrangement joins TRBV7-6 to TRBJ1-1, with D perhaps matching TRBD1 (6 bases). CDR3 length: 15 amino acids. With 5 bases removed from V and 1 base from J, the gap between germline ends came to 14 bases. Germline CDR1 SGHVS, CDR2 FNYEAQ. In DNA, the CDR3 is TGTGCCAGCAGCCAGCCGGGACACACGAACACTGAAGCTTTCTTT. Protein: CASSQPGHTNTEAFF. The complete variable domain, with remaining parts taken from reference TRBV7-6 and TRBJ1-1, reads GAGVSQSPRYKVTKRGQDVALRCDPISGHVSLYWYRQALGQGPEFLTYFNYEAQQDKSGLPNDRFSAERPEGSISTLTIQRTEQRDSAMYRCASSQPGHTNTEAFFGQGTRLTVV.

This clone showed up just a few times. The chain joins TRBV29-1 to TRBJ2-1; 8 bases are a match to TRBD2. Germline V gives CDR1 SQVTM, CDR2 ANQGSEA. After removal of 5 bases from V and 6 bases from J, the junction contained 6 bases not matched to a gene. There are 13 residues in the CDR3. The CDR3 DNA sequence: TGCAGCGTTACCGGGACTAGGCTCAATGAGCAGTTCTTC. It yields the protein CSVTGTRLNEQFF.

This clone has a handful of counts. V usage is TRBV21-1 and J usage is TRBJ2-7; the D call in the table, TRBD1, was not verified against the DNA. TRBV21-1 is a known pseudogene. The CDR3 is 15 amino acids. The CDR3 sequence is CASSKTPGQSYEQYF. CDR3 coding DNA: TGTGCCAGCAGCAAAACCCCCGGACAGTCCTACGAGCAGTACTTC.

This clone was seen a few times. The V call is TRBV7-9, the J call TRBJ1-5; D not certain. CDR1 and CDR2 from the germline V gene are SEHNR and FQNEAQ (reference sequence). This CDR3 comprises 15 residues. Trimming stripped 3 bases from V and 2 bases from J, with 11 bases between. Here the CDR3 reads CASSLTVGGNQPQHF. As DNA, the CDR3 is TGTGCCAGCAGCTTGACGGTCGGGGGCAATCAGCCCCAGCATTTT. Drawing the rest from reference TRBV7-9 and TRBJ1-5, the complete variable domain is DTGVSQNPRHKITKRGQNVTFRCDPISEHNRLYWYRQTLGQGPEFLTYFQNEAQLEKSRLLSDRFSAERPKGSFSTLEIQRTEQGDSAMYLCASSLTVGGNQPQHFGDGTRLSIL.

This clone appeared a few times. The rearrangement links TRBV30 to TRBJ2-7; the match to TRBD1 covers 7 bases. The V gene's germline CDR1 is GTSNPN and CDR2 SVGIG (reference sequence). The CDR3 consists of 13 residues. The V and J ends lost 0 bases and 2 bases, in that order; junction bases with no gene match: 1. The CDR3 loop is CAWSVQGTYEQYF. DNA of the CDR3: TGTGCCTGGAGTGTACAGGGGACCTACGAGCAGTACTTC.